The 11 T cell receptor beta chains reported below all come from one sample, sequenced in a study of blood T cell repertoires in COVID-19. Assay used: immunoSEQ multiplex PCR; TCRdb lists only in-frame clones, some missing. The sample gives approximately 70,000 clones, 65% to 80% of which show up once; about 10% is in the top ten. Sequencing used peripheral blood. These receptors all come from a woman aged 50 to 60 with acute or convalescent COVID-19.

CDR3 in DNA: TGTGCCAGCAGCTCCGGGACTTCGGATACGCAGTATTTT. It translates to CASSSGTSDTQYF. This chain joins TRBV11-1 and TRBJ2-3; possibly TRBD2 for D (6 bases). V was clipped by 4 bases and J by 6 bases, with 11 bases between them. CDR1 and CDR2 (germline): SGHAT, FQDESV (reference sequence). The CDR3 totals 13 residues.

This chain uses TRBV7-2 with TRBJ1-5; 7 positions agree with TRBD1. The CDR3 runs 15 residues. Germline V gene data show CDR1 as SGHTA and CDR2 as FQGNSA. The ends lost 3 bases at V and 1 base at J; junction bases unmatched: 3. CDR3 region: CASSLTGQSNQPQHF. The CDR3 DNA reads TGTGCCAGCAGCTTGACAGGGCAAAGCAATCAGCCCCAGCATTTT.

The rearrangement uses TRBV10-3 and TRBJ2-3; weak D call: TRBD2 (5 bases). Germline V gene sequence: CDR1 ENHRY, CDR2 SYGVKD. This CDR3 is built from 12 residues. Trimming shortened V by 6 bases and J by 1 base, and 5 bases separated the two germline ends. Here the CDR3 DNA reads TGTGCCATCAGCGGGGGCACAGATACGCAGTATTTT. This sequence encodes CAISGGTDTQYF.

The chain employs TRBV28 and TRBJ1-5; D may be TRBD1 (5 bases). Germline V lookup: CDR1 MDHEN, CDR2 SYDVKM. The V end lost 7 bases, the J end lost 7 bases, and 26 bases lay between the germline ends. The CDR3 runs 17 residues. The CDR3 spells CASKLNPGVLGSQPQHF. The CDR3 DNA sequence: TGTGCCAGCAAGTTGAATCCGGGGGTACTAGGCAGCCAGCCCCAGCATTTT.

V usage is TRBV7-2 and J usage is TRBJ2-7; perhaps TRBD2 as D (6 bases). The CDR3 has 15 amino acids. Trimming took off 5 bases at V and 3 bases at J, with 17 bases between the two ends. Germline assignment: CDR1 SGHTA and CDR2 FQGNSA. The CDR3 sequence is CASSLTASDNYEQYF. The DNA of the CDR3 is TGTGCCAGCAGCCTGACCGCTAGCGACAACTACGAGCAGTACTTC.

This clone has a handful of counts. This rearrangement joins TRBV9 to TRBJ2-3; D is ambiguous. Germline loops: CDR1 SGDLS, CDR2 YYNGEE. With 2 bases removed from V and 6 bases from J, the gap between germline ends came to 10 bases. The CDR3 runs 13 residues. The CDR3 nucleotides read TGTGCCAGCAGCGTTTTTGAGGAGGATACGCAGTATTTT. Protein sequence: CASSVFEEDTQYF.

The genes are TRBV7-3 and TRBJ1-2; D remains ambiguous. Germline-derived CDR1 and CDR2 are SGHTA and FQGTGA. The CDR3 contains 15 residues. V was shortened by 0 bases and J by 8 bases, with 16 bases between the two germline ends. CDR3 residues: CASSLTGSTSGGYTF. The CDR3 DNA reads as TGTGCCAGCAGCTTAACTGGTAGCACGTCGGGAGGCTACACCTTC.

V is TRBV27 and J is TRBJ2-7; possible D gene TRBD2, 6 bases. From germline, CDR1 is MNHEY and CDR2 SMNVEV (reference sequence). The CDR3 length is 12 residues. V lost 6 bases to trimming and J lost 3 bases, with 9 bases between them. The CDR3 coding sequence is TGTGCCAGCAGGGCGGGACTCTACGAGCAGTACTTC. Its protein product is CASRAGLYEQYF.

The rearrangement links TRBV4-1 to TRBJ1-2, with D maybe TRBD1 (6 bases). V lost 6 bases and J lost 2, with 10 bases in between. The CDR3 extends over 13 amino acids. Germline values: CDR1 MGHRA, CDR2 YSYEKL. The CDR3 DNA reads TGCGCCAGCAGGGAGACAGGAAACTATGGCTACACCTTC. The encoded protein is CASRETGNYGYTF.

The chain joins TRBV18 to TRBJ1-2, with TRBD1 as a possible D gene (6 bases). The V and J ends lost 2 bases and 2 bases respectively, with 24 bases between them. The germline V gene encodes CDR1 KGHSH and CDR2 LQKENI. This CDR3 has 19 amino acids. The CDR3 DNA sequence: TGTGCCAGCTCACCATCGGCACCAAACCCAGGGGAGGGGAACTATGGCTACACCTTC. This sequence encodes CASSPSAPNPGEGNYGYTF.

This clone was seen once. The chain carries TRBV10-3 and TRBJ2-1; D remains ambiguous. The germline CDR1 and CDR2 sequences are ENHRY and SYGVKD. The CDR3 is made up of 15 amino acids. V lost 2 bases and J lost 6, with 14 bases in between. The CDR3: CAISEQIRQANEQFF. The DNA of the CDR3 is TGTGCCATCAGTGAGCAGATTAGGCAGGCCAATGAGCAGTTCTTC.